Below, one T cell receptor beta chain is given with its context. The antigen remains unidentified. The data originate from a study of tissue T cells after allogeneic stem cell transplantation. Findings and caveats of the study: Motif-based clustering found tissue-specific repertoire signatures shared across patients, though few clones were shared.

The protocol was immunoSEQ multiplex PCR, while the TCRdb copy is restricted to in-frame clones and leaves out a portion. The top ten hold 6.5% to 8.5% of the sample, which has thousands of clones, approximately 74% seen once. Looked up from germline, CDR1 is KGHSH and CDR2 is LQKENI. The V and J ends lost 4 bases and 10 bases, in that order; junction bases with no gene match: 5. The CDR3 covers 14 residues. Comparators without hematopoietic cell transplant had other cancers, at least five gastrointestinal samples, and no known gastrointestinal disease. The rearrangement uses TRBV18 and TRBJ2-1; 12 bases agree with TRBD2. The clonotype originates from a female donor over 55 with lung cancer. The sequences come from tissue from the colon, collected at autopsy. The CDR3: CASSRLAGDREQFF. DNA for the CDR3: TGTGCCAGCTCACGACTAGCGGGAGATCGGGAGCAGTTCTTC.